The 23 T cell receptor beta chains in this list originate from one sample, sequenced in a study of shared clonotypes between healthy human individuals. Clones were read by immunoSEQ multiplex PCR, and TCRdb kept only the in-frame ones, dropping some. The sample contains over 850,000 clones, around three quarters of which appear only once. What was sequenced was memory CD4+ T cells from PBMCs. Subset specified: CD45RA-negative fraction. All receptors derive from a man between 18 and 29 years old in good health. Some clones in this sample may be carry-over from other donors' samples.

The J gene is TRBJ2-7, the V gene TRBV7-2, with D perhaps TRBD1 or TRBD2 (5 bases each). Trimming removed 3 bases at V and 7 bases at J, with 19 bases between. CDR1 is SGHTA and CDR2 is FQGNSA in the germline V gene. The CDR3 is 15 residues long. The CDR3 DNA reads TGTGCCAGCAGCTTTTGGGGTGACTACGGGGCGGAGCAGTACTTC. It translates to CASSFWGDYGAEQYF.

The chain combines TRBV7-2 with TRBJ2-7; TRBD2 matches 9 bases. There are 15 residues in the CDR3. Germline CDR1 SGHTA, CDR2 FQGNSA. The V segment lost 0 bases and the J segment 4 bases; nucleotides outside the gene matches: 4. This CDR3 reads CASSLARAGGYEQYF. The CDR3 nucleotides are TGTGCCAGCAGCTTAGCGCGGGCGGGAGGGTACGAGCAGTACTTC.

This chain uses TRBV18 with TRBJ1-2; tentative D call: TRBD1 (5 bases). Trimming cost V 3 bases and J 5 bases, with 19 bases left between them. The CDR3 has 16 residues. Germline V gene sequence: CDR1 KGHSH, CDR2 LQKENI. Written as DNA, the CDR3 is TGTGCCAGCTCACCCTCTGGTCCCGGGGGACTTTATGGCTACACCTTC. Encoded protein: CASSPSGPGGLYGYTF.

This clone was observed once. The V call is TRBV7-2, the J call TRBJ2-2; D is unclear. The germline V gene has CDR1 SGHTA and CDR2 FQGNSA. The CDR3 sequence is 15 residues long. V gave up 2 bases and J gave up 3 bases, with 10 bases separating them. The CDR3 loop is CASSLRPGDTGELFF. In nucleotides, the CDR3 is TGTGCCAGCAGCTTAAGGCCCGGAGACACCGGGGAGCTGTTTTTT.

This clone was seen more than once but under ten times. J is TRBJ2-3 and V is TRBV4-3, with a possible D match to TRBD2 (6 bases). This CDR3 contains 18 residues. Trimming took off 4 bases at V and 0 bases at J, with 20 bases between the two ends. Germline CDR1 reads LGHNA; CDR2 reads YSLEER. CDR3 sequence (DNA): TGCGCCAGCAGCCCCATGACCTCCCCGGGAGAAAGCACAGATACGCAGTATTTT. It translates to CASSPMTSPGESTDTQYF.

This rearrangement joins TRBV9 to TRBJ2-1; 9 positions agree with TRBD2. The germline V gene has CDR1 SGDLS and CDR2 YYNGEE. V gave up 4 bases and J gave up 6 bases; unmatched junction bases: 8. The CDR3 has 15 residues. The CDR3 DNA follows: TGTGCCAGCAGCCAAAGCGGGAGGCCCTCCAATGAGCAGTTCTTC. It codes for CASSQSGRPSNEQFF.

This rearrangement joins TRBV29-1 to TRBJ2-7; D is tentatively TRBD1 or TRBD2 (6 bases each). The CDR3 contains 14 residues. V lost 7 bases and J lost 0, with 16 bases in between. Germline CDR1 and CDR2: SQVTM and ANQGSEA. The CDR3 here is CSGSTGASSYEQYF. As DNA, the CDR3 is TGCAGCGGAAGCACGGGGGCAAGCTCCTACGAGCAGTACTTC.

The chain is built from TRBV7-2 and TRBJ2-7; D is possibly TRBD1 (5 bases). CDR3 size: 14 residues. Germline V gene sequence: CDR1 SGHTA, CDR2 FQGNSA. Between the trimmed V and J ends, which lost 6 bases and 3 bases, there was a span of 15 bases. The DNA of the CDR3 is TGTGCCAGCAGTATCTCCGCCCAGGGCTACGAGCAGTACTTC. It specifies CASSISAQGYEQYF.

Comments on this clone: Germline and junction disagree at one end, which may indicate a read error. The same CDR3 arises from other DNA sequences in this sample as well. The chain links TRBV29-1 to TRBJ1-1; perhaps TRBD1 as D (6 bases). Germline V gene data show CDR1 as SQVTM and CDR2 as ANQGSEA. The CDR3 runs 13 residues. The CDR3 sequence is CSVLGQPNTEAFF. The CDR3 DNA sequence: TGCAGCGTTCTCGGACAGCCGAACACTGAAGCTTTCTTC.

This sequence joins TRBV5-1 and TRBJ1-5, with D possibly TRBD1 on 6 matching bases. The CDR3 is 15 amino acids. The V gene lost 0 bases and the J gene lost 5 bases, with 12 bases spanning the gap. The V gene's germline CDR1 is SGHRS and CDR2 YFSETQ. CDR3 in amino acids: CASSLVGGSHQPQHF. CDR3 DNA sequence: TGCGCCAGCAGCTTGGTAGGGGGGAGTCATCAGCCCCAGCATTTT.

This clone has a count of ten or more. The rearrangement joins TRBV10-2 to TRBJ2-3, with D tentatively TRBD1 (6 bases). CDR3 size: 15 residues. Trimming stripped 3 bases from V and 0 bases from J, with 10 bases between. CDR1 is WSHSY, CDR2 SAAADI, per germline. CDR3 bases: TGCGCCAGCAGTGACGGACAGATTAGCACAGATACGCAGTATTTT. Protein: CASSDGQISTDTQYF.

The chain recombines TRBV7-9 with TRBJ2-7; 7 nucleotides line up with TRBD1. CDR1 and CDR2 (germline): SEHNR, FQNEAQ (reference sequence). The CDR3 is 17 amino acids. The V gene end was trimmed by 5 bases and the J gene end by 5 bases; junction bases not matched to a gene: 18. CDR3 in DNA: TGTGCCAGCAGCACCCCGTTCGTCAAAGGGACAGACGACGAGCAGTACTTC. This sequence encodes CASSTPFVKGTDDEQYF.

This clone was observed a single time. The chain has TRBV12-5 and TRBJ1-2; no definite D call. Germline V CDR1 and CDR2: LGHNT, FRNRAP. Trimming shortened V by 3 bases and J by 7 bases, and 15 bases separated the two germline ends. The CDR3 is made up of 14 amino acids. CDR3 sequence (DNA): TGTGCTAGTGGTTTCATTACGGACCCCTCTGGCTACACCTTC. This gives the protein CASGFITDPSGYTF.

V is TRBV5-4 and J is TRBJ1-1; maybe TRBD1 (6 bases). Germline values: CDR1 SGHNT, CDR2 YYREEE (reference sequence). The CDR3 runs to 16 residues. Trimming left V 5 bases short and J 1 base short, with 18 bases between. The CDR3, as DNA: TGTGCCAGCAGTAAGGGTAGGGGGTCCTCGAACACTGAAGCTTTCTTT. It codes for CASSKGRGSSNTEAFF.

The chain combines TRBV19 with TRBJ2-1; TRBD2 matches 7 bases. Trimming took 4 bases from V and 5 from J; bases not matched to a gene: 5. Per germline, CDR1 LNHDA and CDR2 SQIVND (reference sequence). The CDR3 is 14 amino acids. CDR3 region: CASSKKAGHNEQFF. CDR3 coding DNA: TGTGCCAGTAGTAAGAAAGCGGGGCACAATGAGCAGTTCTTC.

The V gene is TRBV10-1, the J gene TRBJ2-7; tentative D call: TRBD2 (5 bases). The CDR3 extends over 15 amino acids. The germline V gene encodes CDR1 WNHNN and CDR2 SYGVQD (reference sequence). Trimming stripped 2 bases from V and 0 bases from J, with 11 bases between. The CDR3 is CASSEAGRSSYEQYF. DNA of the CDR3: TGCGCCAGCAGTGAGGCGGGCCGAAGCTCCTACGAGCAGTACTTC.

V and J are TRBV6-5 and TRBJ1-2; D unresolved. The CDR3 covers 12 residues. Germline V gene lookup returns CDR1 MNHEY and CDR2 SVGAGI. Trimming left V 8 bases short and J 4 bases short, with 11 bases between. The CDR3 coding sequence is TGTGCCAGCCAAACTACGGGCTATGGCTACACCTTC. Translating gives CASQTTGYGYTF.

The genes are TRBV9 and TRBJ2-1; D unclear. Germline V gene data show CDR1 as SGDLS and CDR2 as YYNGEE. This CDR3 contains 16 residues. V lost 0 bases to trimming and J lost 0 bases, with 10 bases between them. The CDR3 spells CASSVVPDSSYNEQFF. The CDR3 DNA reads TGTGCCAGCAGCGTAGTACCGGATAGCTCCTACAATGAGCAGTTCTTC.

The V call is TRBV5-4, the J call TRBJ2-5, with 7 bases matching TRBD1. The germline V gene has CDR1 SGHNT and CDR2 YYREEE (reference sequence). The CDR3 has 14 amino acids. The junction had 5 bases not matched to a gene; V was cut back by 4 bases and J by 2 bases. This chain's CDR3 is CASSNGQVQETQYF. The CDR3, as DNA: TGTGCCAGCAGCAACGGACAGGTTCAAGAGACCCAGTACTTC.

The table lists this clone with a count of one. The chain combines TRBV28 with TRBJ2-3, with a possible D match to TRBD1 (6 bases). V lost 3 bases and J lost 2, with 12 bases in between. The CDR3 consists of 15 residues. From germline, CDR1 is MDHEN and CDR2 SYDVKM. The CDR3 DNA sequence: TGTGCCAGCAGTTTGACAGGTGGACCCACAGATACGCAGTATTTT. It encodes CASSLTGGPTDTQYF.

Only one count was recorded for this clone. The rearrangement joins TRBV10-1 to TRBJ2-1, with D perhaps given as TRBD1 or TRBD2 (6 bases each). Between the trimmed V and J ends, which lost 5 bases and 9 bases, there was a span of 17 bases. The length of the CDR3 is 14 residues. CDR1 WNHNN and CDR2 SYGVQD come from the germline V gene (reference sequence). CDR3 sequence (DNA): TGCGCCAGCAGTTCGGTCCCCGGAGGGGGTGAGCAGTTCTTC. This codes for CASSSVPGGGEQFF.

The CDR3 spells CASSGSWTGYEQYF. Here the CDR3 DNA reads TGCGCCAGCAGCGGCTCCTGGACAGGGTACGAGCAGTACTTC. This rearrangement joins TRBV5-1 to TRBJ2-7, with 8 nucleotides matching TRBD1. The J segment lost 4 bases and the V segment lost 4 bases, leaving 7 bases of the junction unmatched. This CDR3 region has 14 residues. Germline assignment: CDR1 SGHRS and CDR2 YFSETQ.

The chain is built from TRBV30 and TRBJ1-2; 7 bases fit TRBD1. This CDR3 comprises 13 residues. V gave up 2 bases and J gave up 7 bases; unmatched junction bases: 7. Germline V lookup: CDR1 GTSNPN, CDR2 SVGIG (reference sequence). The CDR3 loop is CAWSLGGLRGYTF. The CDR3, as DNA: TGTGCCTGGAGTCTAGGGGGCCTTCGTGGCTACACCTTC. The variable domain in full, completed from reference TRBV30 and TRBJ1-2, reads SQTIHQWPATLVQPVGSPLSLECTVEGTSNPNLYWYRQAAGRGLQLLFYSVGIGQISSEVPQNLSASRPQDRQFILSSKKLLLSDSGFYLCAWSLGGLRGYTFGSGTRLTVV.